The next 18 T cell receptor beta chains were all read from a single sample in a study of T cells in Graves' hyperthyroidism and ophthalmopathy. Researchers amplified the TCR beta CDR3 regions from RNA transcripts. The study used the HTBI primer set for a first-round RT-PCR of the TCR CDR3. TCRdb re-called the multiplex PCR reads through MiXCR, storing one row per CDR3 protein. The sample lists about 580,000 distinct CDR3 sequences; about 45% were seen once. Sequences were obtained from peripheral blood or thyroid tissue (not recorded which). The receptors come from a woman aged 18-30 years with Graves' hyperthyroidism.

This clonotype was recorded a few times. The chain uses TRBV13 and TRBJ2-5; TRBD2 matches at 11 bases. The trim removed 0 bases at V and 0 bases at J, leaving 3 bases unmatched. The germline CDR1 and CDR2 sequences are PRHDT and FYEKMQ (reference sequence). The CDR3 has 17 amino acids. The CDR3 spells CASSLGALAGDQETQYF. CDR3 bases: TGTGCCAGCAGCTTAGGGGCACTAGCGGGAGACCAAGAGACCCAGTACTTC.

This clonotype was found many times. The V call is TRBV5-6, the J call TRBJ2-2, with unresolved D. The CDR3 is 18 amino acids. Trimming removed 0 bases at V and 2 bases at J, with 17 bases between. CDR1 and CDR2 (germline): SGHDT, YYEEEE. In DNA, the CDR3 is TGTGCCAGCAGCTTGGAGGGTTTGGAGCCCCTCAACACCGGGGAGCTGTTTTTT. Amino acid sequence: CASSLEGLEPLNTGELFF.

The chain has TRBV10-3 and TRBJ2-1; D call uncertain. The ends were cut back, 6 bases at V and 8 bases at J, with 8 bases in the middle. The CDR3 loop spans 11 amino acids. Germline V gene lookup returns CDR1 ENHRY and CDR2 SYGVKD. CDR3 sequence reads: CAISSTDEQFF. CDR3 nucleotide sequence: TGTGCCATCAGCTCGACTGATGAGCAGTTCTTC.

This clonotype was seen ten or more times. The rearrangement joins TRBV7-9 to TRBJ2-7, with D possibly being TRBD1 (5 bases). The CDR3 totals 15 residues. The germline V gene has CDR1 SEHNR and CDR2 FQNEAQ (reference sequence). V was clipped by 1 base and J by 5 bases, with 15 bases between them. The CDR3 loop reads CASSLGQTYADEQYF. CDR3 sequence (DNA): TGTGCCAGCAGCTTAGGACAGACGTACGCCGACGAGCAGTACTTC.

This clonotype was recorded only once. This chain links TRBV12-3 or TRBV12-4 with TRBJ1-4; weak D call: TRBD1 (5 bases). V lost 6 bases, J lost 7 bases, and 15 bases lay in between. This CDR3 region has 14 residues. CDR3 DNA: TGTGCCAGCAGCCCGAGGGCAGGGTTTGAAAAACTGTTTTTT. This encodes CASSPRAGFEKLFF.

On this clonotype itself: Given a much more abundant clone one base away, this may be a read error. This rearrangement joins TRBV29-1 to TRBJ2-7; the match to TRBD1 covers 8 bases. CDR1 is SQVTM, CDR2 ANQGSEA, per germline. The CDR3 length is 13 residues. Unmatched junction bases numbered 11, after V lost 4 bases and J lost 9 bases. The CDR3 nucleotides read TGCAGCGTTGCTGTGGCAGGGGGCGACGGGCAGTACTTC. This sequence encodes CSVAVAGGDGQYF.

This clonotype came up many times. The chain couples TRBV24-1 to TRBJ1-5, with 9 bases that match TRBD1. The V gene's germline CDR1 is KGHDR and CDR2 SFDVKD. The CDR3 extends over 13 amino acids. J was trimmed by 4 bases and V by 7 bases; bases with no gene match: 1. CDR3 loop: CATRQGANQPQHF. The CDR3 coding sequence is TGTGCCACCAGACAGGGGGCAAATCAGCCCCAGCATTTT.

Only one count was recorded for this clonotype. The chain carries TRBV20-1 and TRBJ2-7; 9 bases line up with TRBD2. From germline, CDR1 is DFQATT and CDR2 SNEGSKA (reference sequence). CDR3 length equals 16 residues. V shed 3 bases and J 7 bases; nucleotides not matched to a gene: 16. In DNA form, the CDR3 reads TGCAGTGCTAGTCGGCCTAGCGGGACTTACTACAATGAGCAGTACTTC. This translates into CSASRPSGTYYNEQYF.

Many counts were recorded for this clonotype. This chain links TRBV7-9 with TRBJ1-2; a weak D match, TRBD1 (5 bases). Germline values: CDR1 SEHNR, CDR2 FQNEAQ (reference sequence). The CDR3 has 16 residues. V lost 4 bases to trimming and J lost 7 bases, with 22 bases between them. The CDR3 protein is CASSSGSGPQRGGYTF. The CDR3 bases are TGTGCCAGCAGCTCCGGCTCCGGGCCACAGAGGGGTGGCTACACCTTC.

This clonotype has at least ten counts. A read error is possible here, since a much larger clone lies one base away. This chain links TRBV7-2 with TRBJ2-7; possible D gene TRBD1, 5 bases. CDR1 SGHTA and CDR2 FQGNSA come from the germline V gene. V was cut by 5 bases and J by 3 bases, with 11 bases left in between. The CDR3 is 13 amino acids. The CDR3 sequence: CASSPTVNYEQYF. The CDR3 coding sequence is TGTGCCAGCAGCCCGACAGTGAACTACGAGCAGTACTTC.

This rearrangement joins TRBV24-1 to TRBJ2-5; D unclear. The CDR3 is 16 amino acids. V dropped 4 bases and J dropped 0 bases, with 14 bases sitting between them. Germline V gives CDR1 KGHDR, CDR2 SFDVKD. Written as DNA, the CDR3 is TGTGCCACCAGTGAACCGCGGACGAATAACCAAGAGACCCAGTACTTC. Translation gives CATSEPRTNNQETQYF.

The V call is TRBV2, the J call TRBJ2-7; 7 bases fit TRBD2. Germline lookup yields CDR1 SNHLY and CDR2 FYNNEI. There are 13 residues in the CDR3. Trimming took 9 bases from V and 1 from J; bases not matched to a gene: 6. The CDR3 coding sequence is TGTGCCAGTACGGGGGGATCGTCCTACGAGCAGTACTTC. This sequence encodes CASTGGSSYEQYF.

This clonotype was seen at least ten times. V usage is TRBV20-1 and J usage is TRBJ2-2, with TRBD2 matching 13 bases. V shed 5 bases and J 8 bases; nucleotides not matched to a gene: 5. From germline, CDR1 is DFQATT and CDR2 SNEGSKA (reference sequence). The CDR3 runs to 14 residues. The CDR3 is CSAGGTSGTGELFF. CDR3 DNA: TGCAGTGCTGGGGGGACTAGCGGGACAGGGGAGCTGTTTTTT.

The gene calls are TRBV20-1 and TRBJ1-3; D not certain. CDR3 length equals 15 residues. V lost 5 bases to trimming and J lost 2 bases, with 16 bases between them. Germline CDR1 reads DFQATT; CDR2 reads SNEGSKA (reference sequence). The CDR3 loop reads CSAVDKGNTGNTIYF. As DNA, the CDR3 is TGCAGTGCTGTTGACAAAGGGAACACTGGAAACACCATATATTTT.

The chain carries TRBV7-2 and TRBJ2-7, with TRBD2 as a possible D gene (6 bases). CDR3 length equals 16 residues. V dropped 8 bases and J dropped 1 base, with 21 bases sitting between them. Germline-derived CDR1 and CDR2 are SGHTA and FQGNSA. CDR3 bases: TGTGCCAGCTCACGCCGGGGGACTCCCCTTTCCTACGAGCAGTACTTC. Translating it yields CASSRRGTPLSYEQYF.

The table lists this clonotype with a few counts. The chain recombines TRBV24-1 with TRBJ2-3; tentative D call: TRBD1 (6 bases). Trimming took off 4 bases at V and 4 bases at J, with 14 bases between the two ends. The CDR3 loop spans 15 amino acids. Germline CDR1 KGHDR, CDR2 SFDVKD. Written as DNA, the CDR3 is TGTGCCACCAGTGACGGATCCAGGGGCTCAGATACGCAGTATTTT. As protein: CATSDGSRGSDTQYF.

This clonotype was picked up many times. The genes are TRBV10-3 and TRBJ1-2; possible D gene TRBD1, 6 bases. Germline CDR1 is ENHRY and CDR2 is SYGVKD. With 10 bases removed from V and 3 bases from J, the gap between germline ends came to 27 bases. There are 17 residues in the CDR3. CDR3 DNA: TGTGCCACCGTGAGGGGGGCACTACGGCATCTCGACTATGGCTACACCTTC. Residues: CATVRGALRHLDYGYTF.

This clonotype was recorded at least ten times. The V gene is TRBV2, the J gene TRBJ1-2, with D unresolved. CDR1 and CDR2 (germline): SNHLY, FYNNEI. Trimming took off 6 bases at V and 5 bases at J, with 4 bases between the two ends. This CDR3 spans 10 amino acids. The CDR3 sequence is CASRGYGYTF. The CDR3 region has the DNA TGTGCCAGCAGGGGTTATGGCTACACCTTC.